The TCR beta chain described here comes from a study of blood T cells in healthy people across ages. Overall study findings and caveats: A conclusive naive versus antigen-experienced comparison was prevented by the unsorted PBMCs.

V lost 7 bases and J 4 bases, leaving 9 bases between the germline ends. The CDR3 sequence is 12 residues long. Germline V gene sequence: CDR1 SGHTA, CDR2 FQGNSA. A sample-barcoded 5' primer and a J-beta primer mix were used in a second PCR of roughly 7 to 11 cycles. One entry per CDR3 protein, called by TCRdb with MiXCR from the 5' RACE reads. Of approximately 2,000,000 distinct CDR3 sequences detected, about two fifths appear once; the ten largest clones hold 23%. This clonotype was observed a handful of times. No antigen is known for it. This TCR was sampled from a human donor in good health. The sample was blood. The chain carries TRBV7-2 and TRBJ2-3; D is unclear. The CDR3 here is CASTSAADTQYF. CDR3 nucleotides: TGTGCCAGCACCTCGGCGGCAGATACGCAGTATTTT.